This TCR beta chain was documented in a study of T-cell reconstitution after alpha-beta-depleted transplantation in children. Whole-study findings and limits: A year post-transplant, T-cell counts and diversity derived mostly from newly produced T cells. Surviving recipient cells, namely T cells and thymic progenitors, were the source of high day-60 TCRbeta diversity in some patients.

Unique molecular identifiers were used in preparing the TCRbeta library. TCRdb called the PCR reads again in MiXCR, with one record for every CDR3 protein. This sample carries approximately 800,000 distinct CDR3 sequences, roughly 15% of them seen once, and the ten largest clones take roughly 5%. Comment on this clonotype: Its antigen is currently unknown.

V was cut by 6 bases and J by 0 bases, with 16 bases left in between. The CDR3 contains 15 residues. Per the germline V gene, CDR1 is DFQATT and CDR2 is SNEGSKA (reference sequence). The source of this sequence is a male patient under 18 who had a stem cell transplant for acute lymphoblastic leukemia, so the T cells may come from the graft donor. This rearrangement joins TRBV20-1 to TRBJ2-3, with a possible D match to TRBD2 (5 bases). The starting material was PBMCs, mostly from graft donor cells, obtained 360 days after TCRalphabeta/CD19-depleted stem cell transplant. Here the CDR3 reads CSAILAFRSTDTQYF. CDR3 in DNA: TGCAGTGCCATCTTAGCGTTTAGGAGCACAGATACGCAGTATTTT.